What follows are 9 T cell receptor beta chains derived from one specimen sequenced in a study of cytomegalovirus exposure and HLA in healthy donors. The PCR contained 60 Vbeta and 13 Jbeta primers. The repertoire was sequenced with immunoSEQ multiplex PCR; TCRdb's copy has only in-frame clones and lacks some. Altogether roughly 96,000 clones are present, 65% to 80% being singletons, with the ten largest covering roughly 3%. Source material: PBMCs. These receptors all stem from a female donor in good health and CMV-seropositive.

CDR3 in DNA: TGTGCCAGCAGCTTGGCACAGGGATTCCGCGAGCAGTACTTC. It translates to CASSLAQGFREQYF. The chain joins TRBV5-6 to TRBJ2-7, with D perhaps TRBD1 (6 bases). V shed 0 bases and J shed 6 bases, with 13 bases lying between them. The CDR3 covers 14 residues. Germline V gives CDR1 SGHDT, CDR2 YYEEEE.

The rearrangement uses TRBV19 and TRBJ2-5; the match to TRBD1 covers 9 bases. The germline V gene encodes CDR1 LNHDA and CDR2 SQIVND (reference sequence). The CDR3 covers 14 residues. V dropped 4 bases and J dropped 5; count of bases not matched to a gene: 5. CDR3 region: CASSKTGGRETQYF. CDR3 DNA: TGTGCCAGTAGTAAGACAGGGGGTCGGGAGACCCAGTACTTC.

Written as DNA, the CDR3 is TGTGCCAGCAGCCAAGAAGACGGGGGGGCCGGTAGAGATACGCAGTATTTT. The encoded protein is CASSQEDGGAGRDTQYF. The rearrangement uses TRBV4-2 and TRBJ2-3, with 8 bases identical to TRBD2. The germline gives CDR1 LGHNA, CDR2 YNFKEQ. The junction had 10 bases not matched to a gene; V was cut back by 0 bases and J by 5 bases. There are 17 residues in the CDR3.

This chain links TRBV30 with TRBJ1-6; D remains unclear. Germline assignment: CDR1 GTSNPN and CDR2 SVGIG (reference sequence). Trimming removed 3 bases at V and 7 bases at J, with 16 bases between. The CDR3 runs to 15 residues. The CDR3: CAWRGGNRGNSPLHF. In DNA form, the CDR3 reads TGTGCCTGGAGAGGAGGAAACCGGGGAAATTCACCCCTCCACTTT.

The CDR3 loop is CSVEKTSGEREDTQYF. DNA for the CDR3: TGCAGCGTTGAAAAGACTAGCGGGGAGCGCGAAGATACGCAGTATTTT. V gene TRBV29-1 combines with J gene TRBJ2-3, with TRBD2 identical over 11 bases. The CDR3 is 16 residues long. Germline CDR1 SQVTM, CDR2 ANQGSEA. Trimming removed 2 bases from V and 5 bases from J; junction bases left unmatched: 9.

The chain couples TRBV9 to TRBJ1-4; 8 nucleotides line up with TRBD1. J lost 6 bases, V lost 3 bases, and 4 bases had no gene match. The CDR3 spans 14 residues. Germline V gene sequence: CDR1 SGDLS, CDR2 YYNGEE. The CDR3 here is CASSETDRDEKLFF. The CDR3 coding sequence is TGTGCCAGCAGCGAAACGGACAGGGATGAAAAACTGTTTTTT.

V usage is TRBV11-2 and J usage is TRBJ1-1, with D maybe TRBD1 (5 bases). This CDR3 has 18 amino acids. Germline CDR1 SGHAT, CDR2 FQNNGV. Trimming left V 5 bases short and J 5 bases short, with 27 bases between. The CDR3 reads CASSPSVFLRGRGTEAFF. The CDR3 nucleotides are TGTGCCAGCAGCCCCTCTGTTTTTTTAAGGGGCCGGGGGACTGAAGCTTTCTTT.

V gene TRBV11-3 combines with J gene TRBJ2-2; possibly TRBD2 for D (5 bases). The CDR3 has 14 residues. Trimming removed 3 bases at V and 4 bases at J, with 9 bases between. Germline CDR1 and CDR2: SGHNT and YENEEA. The CDR3 region has the DNA TGTGCCAGCAGCTTCCGGGGTGGCACCGGGGAGCTGTTTTTT. Translated: CASSFRGGTGELFF.

The chain combines TRBV6-5 with TRBJ1-5; 7 bases line up with TRBD1. In germline, CDR1 is MNHEY, CDR2 SVGAGI. The V and J ends lost 2 bases and 7 bases, in that order; junction bases with no gene match: 5. There are 14 residues in the CDR3. CDR3: CASSYARGQQPQHF. The CDR3 DNA follows: TGTGCCAGCAGTTACGCAAGGGGGCAGCAGCCCCAGCATTTT.